This TCR beta chain was sequenced in a study of control samples from healthy donors and cancer patients. Generated by immunoSEQ multiplex PCR, the TCRdb table keeps only in-frame clones and is missing some. The sample lists about 100,000 clones, roughly 87% occurring once. This CDR3 contains 17 residues. V gave up 0 bases and J gave up 5 bases; unmatched junction bases: 10. Germline CDR1 and CDR2: SGHRS and YFSETQ. The rearrangement links TRBV5-1 to TRBJ2-5, with 10 nucleotides matching TRBD2. This clonotype originated in a woman between 50 and 59 years old in good health. The sample consisted of blood. CDR3 in amino acids: CASSLESSGGRPETQYF. In nucleotides, the CDR3 is TGCGCCAGCAGCTTGGAGTCTAGCGGGGGCCGGCCGGAGACCCAGTACTTC.